This T cell receptor (beta chain) was identified in a study of shared clonotypes between healthy human individuals. On the study more broadly: Three CD4 naive, three CD4 memory, two CD8 naive and one CD8 memory plate were used per donor.

A remark on this clone: Its target is unknown.

The donors were all Caucasian adults (living in Nashville, Tennessee). Only in-frame clones appear in the TCRdb table, and some are missing; sequencing was by immunoSEQ multiplex PCR. The sample records some 2,000,000 clones, roughly 96% being singletons. Findings of the study overall: Rarefaction showed sorted-subset sequencing was incomplete despite large depth.

The length of the CDR3 is 16 residues. The germline V gene encodes CDR1 SGDLS and CDR2 YYNGEE. Unmatched junction bases numbered 11, after V lost 0 bases and J lost 5 bases. The origin of this receptor is a man younger than 35 in good health. The specimen was naive CD4+ T cells sorted from blood. The subset was: CD45RA+ positively selected. J is TRBJ2-7 and V is TRBV9; 7 bases fit TRBD2. The CDR3 DNA is TGTGCCAGCAGCGTAGAGGGAGGGGCAAGAAGTAACGAGCAGTACTTC. Its translation: CASSVEGGARSNEQYF. The complete variable domain, with remaining parts taken from reference TRBV9 and TRBJ2-7, reads DSGVTQTPKHLITATGQRVTLRCSPRSGDLSVYWYQQSLDQGLQFLIQYYNGEERAKGNILERFSAQQFPDLHSELNLSSLELGDSALYFCASSVEGGARSNEQYFGPGTRLTVT.